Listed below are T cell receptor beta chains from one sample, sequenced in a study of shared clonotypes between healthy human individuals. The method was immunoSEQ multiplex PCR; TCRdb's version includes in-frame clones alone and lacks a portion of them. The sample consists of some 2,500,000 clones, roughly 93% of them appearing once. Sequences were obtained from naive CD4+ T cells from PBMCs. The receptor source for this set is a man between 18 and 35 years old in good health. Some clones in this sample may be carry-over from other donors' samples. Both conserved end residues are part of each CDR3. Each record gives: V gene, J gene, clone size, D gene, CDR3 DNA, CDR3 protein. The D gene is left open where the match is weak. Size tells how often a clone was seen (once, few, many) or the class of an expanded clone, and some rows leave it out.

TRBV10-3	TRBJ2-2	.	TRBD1	TGTGCCATCAGTTTAATCCGGACAGGGGGCACCGGGGAGCTGTTTTTT	CAISLIRTGGTGELFF
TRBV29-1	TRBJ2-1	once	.	TGCAGCGGGAAGGGTGCGGAAACCTACAATGAGCAGTTCTTC	CSGKGAETYNEQFF
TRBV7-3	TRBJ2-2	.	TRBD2	TGTGCCAGCAGCAAACTAGCGGAGAACACCGGGGAGCTGTTTTTT	CASSKLAENTGELFF
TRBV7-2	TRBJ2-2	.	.	TGTGCCAGCAGCTCCCGGGGTAGCGCCGGGGAGCTGTTTTTT	CASSSRGSAGELFF
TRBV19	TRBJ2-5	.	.	TGTGCCAGTAGGACAGACCAAGAGACCCAGTACTTC	CASRTDQETQYF
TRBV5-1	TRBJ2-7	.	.	TGCGCCAGCAGCTTGGTCGAGGGGGTATATAGCCCCTACGAGCAGTACTTC	CASSLVEGVYSPYEQYF
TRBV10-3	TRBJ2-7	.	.	TGTGCCACACGGGCCGAGGCTATTGCCTACGAGCAGTACTTC	CATRAEAIAYEQYF
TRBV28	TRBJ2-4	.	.	TGTGCCAGTGGAGAGGGAGGAGCCAAAAACATTCAGTACTTC	CASGEGGAKNIQYF
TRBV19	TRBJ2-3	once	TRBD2	TGTGCCAGTAGACAAGCGGGGTACACAGATACGCAGTATTTT	CASRQAGYTDTQYF
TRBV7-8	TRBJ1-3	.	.	TGTGCCAGCAGCTCCTGGGAAAACACCATATATTTT	CASSSWENTIYF
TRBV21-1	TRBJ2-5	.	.	TGTGCCAGCAGCAAAGTTTGGCTAGCGGGAGTAGACCAAGAGACCCAGTACTTC	CASSKVWLAGVDQETQYF
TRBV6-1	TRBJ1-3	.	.	TGTGCCAGCATCGGTTTCTCTGGAAACACCATATATTTT	CASIGFSGNTIYF
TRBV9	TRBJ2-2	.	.	TGTGCCAGCAGGACCTCGGGCACCGGGGAGCTGTTTTTT	CASRTSGTGELFF
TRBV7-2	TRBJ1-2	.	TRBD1	TGTGCCAGCAGCCCCGGGACAGGGTCCTATGGCTACACCTTC	CASSPGTGSYGYTF
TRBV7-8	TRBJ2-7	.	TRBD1	TGTGCCGTCGGGACAGGGGGCCACGAGCAGTACTTC	CAVGTGGHEQYF
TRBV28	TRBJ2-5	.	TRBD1	TGTGCCAGCAGGCTACCACGGGGACAGCAAGAGACCCAGTACTTC	CASRLPRGQQETQYF
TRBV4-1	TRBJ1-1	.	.	TGCGCCAGCAGCCCCGGACAAACCGGCAGGGTAGCTTTCTTT	CASSPGQTGRVAFF
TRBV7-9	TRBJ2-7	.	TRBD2	TGTGCCAGCATACCCCCGGGACTAGCTTTCGAGCAGTACTTC	CASIPPGLAFEQYF
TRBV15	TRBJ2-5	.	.	TGTGCCACCAGCAGAGAGGCGGGACTGCAAGAGACCCAGTACTTC	CATSREAGLQETQYF
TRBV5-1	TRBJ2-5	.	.	TGCGCCAGCAGCTTGGGGTCAGGCTTTGAAGAGACCCAGTACTTC	CASSLGSGFEETQYF
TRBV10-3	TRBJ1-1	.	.	TGTGCCACCCGGAAGGGGCGCCCCATGAACACTGAAGCTTTCTTT	CATRKGRPMNTEAFF
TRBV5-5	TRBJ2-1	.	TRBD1	TGTGCCAGCAGCTTCCTAGGGCGACAGGGGATGCATGAGCAGTTCTTC	CASSFLGRQGMHEQFF
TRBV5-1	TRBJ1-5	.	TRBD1	TGCGCCAGCAGCTCGACAGGGGCCGATCAGCCCCAGCATTTT	CASSSTGADQPQHF
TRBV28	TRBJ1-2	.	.	TGTGCCACCGTGGTGGGGGGGGCCGACTACACCTTC	CATVVGGADYTF
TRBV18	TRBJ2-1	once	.	TGTGCCAGCTCACCACCAAGGTTGGCAGGGCAAATGAGTGAGCAGTTCTTC	CASSPPRLAGQMSEQFF
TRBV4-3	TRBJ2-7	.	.	TGCGCCAGCAGCCAGGGTACGGACAGCTCCTACGAGCAGTACTTC	CASSQGTDSSYEQYF
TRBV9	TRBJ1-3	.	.	TGTGCCAGCAGCATCGGGGCTGGAAACACCATATATTTT	CASSIGAGNTIYF
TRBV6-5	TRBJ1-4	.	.	TGTGCCAGCAGTACCGGGAAAAAACTGTTTTTT	CASSTGKKLFF
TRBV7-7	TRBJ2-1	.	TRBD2	TGTGCCAGCAGCCGACAACTAGCGGGAGTGTCAAATGAGCAGTTCTTC	CASSRQLAGVSNEQFF
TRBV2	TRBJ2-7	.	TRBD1	TGTGCCAGCAGTGAAATCCCGGGACAGGGGCCGCGCTCCTACGAGCAGTACTTC	CASSEIPGQGPRSYEQYF